This T cell receptor (beta chain) came from a study of T cell repertoires in cytomegalovirus infection. Whole-study context: Based on public TCR beta signatures, there were indications of CMV infection and of a matching HLA type. Study-level points and caveats: Using cumulative public TCR beta family frequency, the authors identified those who carried CMV together with the relevant HLA.

Germline V gives CDR1 SGHVS, CDR2 FNYEAQ. Trimming took off 4 bases at V and 3 bases at J, with 15 bases between the two ends. CDR3 length equals 15 residues. From the reads, TCRdb called clonotypes with MiXCR, one entry per CDR3 protein. Among roughly 990,000 distinct CDR3 sequences listed, around a third were seen once. This clonotype was recorded a few times. Its specificity is unknown. This clonotype was obtained from a human donor in good health (CMV status not recorded). Some clones in this sample may be carry-over from other donors' samples. This chain uses TRBV7-6 with TRBJ1-2; D gene unclear. Sequencing used cultured CD8+ T cells from PBMCs, obtained from culture after CMV antigen stimulation. The CDR3 is CASSSLSSMDYGYTF. CDR3 bases: TGTGCCAGCAGCTCCCTTTCCTCAATGGACTATGGCTACACCTTC. Filled out from reference TRBV7-6 and TRBJ1-2, the complete variable domain reads GAGVSQSPRYKVTKRGQDVALRCDPISGHVSLYWYRQALGQGPEFLTYFNYEAQQDKSGLPNDRFSAERPEGSISTLTIQRTEQRDSAMYRCASSSLSSMDYGYTFGSGTRLTVV.